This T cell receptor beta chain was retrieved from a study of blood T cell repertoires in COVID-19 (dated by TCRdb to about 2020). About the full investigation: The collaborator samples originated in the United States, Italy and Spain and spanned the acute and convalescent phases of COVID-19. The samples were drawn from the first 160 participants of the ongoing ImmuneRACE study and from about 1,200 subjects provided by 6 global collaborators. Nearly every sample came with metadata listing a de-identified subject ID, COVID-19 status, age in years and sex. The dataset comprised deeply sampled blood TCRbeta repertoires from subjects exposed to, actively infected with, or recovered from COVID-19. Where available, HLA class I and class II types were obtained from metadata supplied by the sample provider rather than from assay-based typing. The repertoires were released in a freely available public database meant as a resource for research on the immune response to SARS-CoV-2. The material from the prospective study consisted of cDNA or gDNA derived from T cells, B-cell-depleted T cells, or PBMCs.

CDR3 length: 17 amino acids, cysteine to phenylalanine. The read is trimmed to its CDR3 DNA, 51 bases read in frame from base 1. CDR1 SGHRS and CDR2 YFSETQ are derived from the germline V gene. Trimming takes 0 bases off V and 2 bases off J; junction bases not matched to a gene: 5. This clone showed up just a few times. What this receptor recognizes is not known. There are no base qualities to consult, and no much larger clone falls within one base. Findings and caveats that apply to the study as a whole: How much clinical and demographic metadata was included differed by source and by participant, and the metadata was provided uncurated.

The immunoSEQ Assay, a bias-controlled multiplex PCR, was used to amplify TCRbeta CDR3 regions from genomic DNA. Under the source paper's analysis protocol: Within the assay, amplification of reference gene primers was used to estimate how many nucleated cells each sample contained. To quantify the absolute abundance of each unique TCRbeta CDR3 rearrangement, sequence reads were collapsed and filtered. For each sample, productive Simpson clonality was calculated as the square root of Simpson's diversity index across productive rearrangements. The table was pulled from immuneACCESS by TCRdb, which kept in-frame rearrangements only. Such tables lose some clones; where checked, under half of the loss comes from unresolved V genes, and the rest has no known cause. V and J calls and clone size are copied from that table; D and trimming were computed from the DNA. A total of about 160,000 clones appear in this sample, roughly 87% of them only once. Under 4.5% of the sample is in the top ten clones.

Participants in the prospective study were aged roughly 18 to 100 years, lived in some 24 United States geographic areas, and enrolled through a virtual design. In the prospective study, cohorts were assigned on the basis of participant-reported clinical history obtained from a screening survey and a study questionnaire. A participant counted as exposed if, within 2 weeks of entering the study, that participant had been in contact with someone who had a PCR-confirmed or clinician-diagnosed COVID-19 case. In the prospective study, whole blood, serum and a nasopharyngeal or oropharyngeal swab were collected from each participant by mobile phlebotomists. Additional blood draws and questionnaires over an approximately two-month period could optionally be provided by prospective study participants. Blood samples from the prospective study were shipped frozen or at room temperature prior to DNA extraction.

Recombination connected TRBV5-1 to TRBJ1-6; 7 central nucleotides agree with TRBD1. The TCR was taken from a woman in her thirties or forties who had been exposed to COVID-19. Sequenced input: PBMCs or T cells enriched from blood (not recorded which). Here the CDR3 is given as CASSLEAGGTYNSPLHF. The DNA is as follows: TGCGCCAGCAGCTTGGAGGCAGGGGGGACCTATAATTCACCCCTCCACTTT.